This T cell receptor (beta chain) was recovered during a study of shared clonotypes between healthy human individuals. Sequenced by immunoSEQ multiplex PCR; TCRdb stores in-frame clones only, minus some. The sample shows roughly 510,000 clones, 60% to 80% of them seen only once. Donors, without exception, were Caucasian adults residing in Nashville, Tennessee. This clone appeared once. Its ends do not fully match the called genes, so a read error is possible. Germline lookup yields CDR1 SGHVS and CDR2 FNYEAQ. This CDR3 region has 14 residues. The sequencing sample was made of PBMCs. This chain uses TRBV7-6 with TRBJ1-2, with 8 bases matching TRBD1. This clonotype originated in a woman aged 40 to 50 in good health. Some clones in this sample may be carry-over from other donors' samples. Here the CDR3 reads CASSFGTGPHGYIF. The CDR3 DNA reads TGTGCCAGCAGCTTTGGGACAGGCCCGCATGGCTACATCTTC.